Presented here are 18 T cell receptor beta chains from one specimen sequenced in a study of T-cell memory formation after mild COVID-19. TCRdb re-called the 5' RACE reads with MiXCR, one entry per CDR3 protein. Of about 560,000 distinct CDR3 sequences listed, approximately 21% were seen once; the top ten hold roughly 8.1%. Specimen: PBMCs or a T cell subset sorted from them (not recorded which). The receptors were sampled from an adult woman who had mild COVID-19 (a few samples of this study predate the infection). Cell type and time point are not known.

The chain has TRBV9 and TRBJ2-7, with 8 bases fitting TRBD1. This CDR3 has 13 amino acids. Trimming cost V 3 bases and J 6 bases; bases outside gene matches: 5. CDR1 and CDR2 from the germline V gene are SGDLS and YYNGEE. The DNA of the CDR3 is TGTGCCAGCAGCGCCGGACAGGGTGCCGAGCAGTACTTC. Protein product: CASSAGQGAEQYF.

The chain combines TRBV5-1 with TRBJ2-2; D is ambiguous. The V gene lost 1 base and the J gene lost 0 bases, with 13 bases spanning the gap. The germline gives CDR1 SGHRS, CDR2 YFSETQ. This CDR3 is built from 17 residues. CDR3 in amino acids: CASSLTVTVPNTGELFF. In DNA, the CDR3 is TGCGCCAGCAGCTTGACAGTAACAGTCCCGAACACCGGGGAGCTGTTTTTT.

The sample holds a few counts of this clonotype. V gene TRBV4-3 combines with J gene TRBJ2-5, with no clear D. Trimming shortened V by 2 bases and J by 1 base, and 14 bases separated the two germline ends. The CDR3 extends over 16 amino acids. Germline values: CDR1 LGHNA, CDR2 YSLEER. CDR3 DNA: TGCGCCAGCAGCCAACCTAGGTCCAGATTCCAAGAGACCCAGTACTTC. As protein: CASSQPRSRFQETQYF.

There are a few counts of this clonotype. V and J are TRBV3-1 and TRBJ1-1, with a tentative D call TRBD1 (6 bases). CDR1 is LGHDT, CDR2 YNNKEL, per germline (reference sequence). This CDR3 comprises 11 residues. Trimming cost V 7 bases and J 3 bases, with 6 bases left between them. In DNA, the CDR3 is TGTGCCAGCAAGGGGGACACTGAAGCTTTCTTT. Amino acids: CASKGDTEAFF.

Only a few counts were recorded for this clonotype. V usage is TRBV29-1 and J usage is TRBJ2-7, with D perhaps TRBD2 (6 bases). Germline V gene sequence: CDR1 SQVTM, CDR2 ANQGSEA. Trimming took off 6 bases at V and 3 bases at J, with 27 bases between the two ends. This CDR3 has 17 residues. The CDR3 here is CSVQPSLGRGGVYEQYF. As DNA, the CDR3 is TGCAGCGTCCAGCCCAGCCTCGGCCGAGGAGGGGTCTACGAGCAGTACTTC.

The gene calls are TRBV27 and TRBJ1-2; 9 nucleotides align to TRBD1. The CDR3 runs to 17 residues. V lost 5 bases and J lost 3; bases outside the gene matches: 13. Germline-derived CDR1 and CDR2 are MNHEY and SMNVEV (reference sequence). The CDR3 protein is CASSLTPPGQGDYGYTF. The CDR3 DNA reads TGTGCCAGCAGTCTCACCCCTCCGGGACAGGGAGACTATGGCTACACCTTC.

The rearrangement joins TRBV18 to TRBJ2-1, with 7 positions matching TRBD1. V shed 1 base, J shed 8 bases, and the junction held 8 bases outside the gene matches. This CDR3 comprises 15 residues. The V gene's germline CDR1 is KGHSH and CDR2 LQKENI. The CDR3 protein is CASSPRQGDGYEQFF. The DNA for the CDR3 is TGTGCCAGCTCACCACGGCAGGGGGACGGTTATGAGCAGTTCTTC. Complete variable domain (other parts from reference TRBV18 and TRBJ2-1): NAGVMQNPRHLVRRRGQEARLRCSPMKGHSHVYWYRQLPEEGLKFMVYLQKENIIDESGMPKERFSAEFPKEGPSILRIQQVVRGDSAAYFCASSPRQGDGYEQFFGPGTRLTVL.

The CDR3 is CASSQVQGNTEAFF. As DNA, the CDR3 is TGTGCCAGCAGCCAAGTACAGGGGAACACTGAAGCTTTCTTT. The J gene is TRBJ1-1, the V gene TRBV3-1, with D maybe TRBD1 (6 bases). CDR3 length: 14 residues. CDR1 LGHDT and CDR2 YNNKEL come from the germline V gene (reference sequence). Deletions cut 1 base from V and 1 base from J, with 7 bases between. The full variable domain, completed using reference TRBV3-1 and TRBJ1-1, is DTAVSQTPKYLVTQMGNDKSIKCEQNLGHDTMYWYKQDSKKFLKIMFSYNNKELIINETVPNRFSPKSPDKAHLNLHINSLELGDSAVYFCASSQVQGNTEAFFGQGTRLTVV.

The chain joins TRBV5-1 to TRBJ2-3, with 11 bases lining up with TRBD2. V was clipped by 0 bases and J by 5 bases; unmatched bases: 5. Germline V gives CDR1 SGHRS, CDR2 YFSETQ. CDR3 size: 16 residues. The CDR3 DNA is TGCGCCAGCAGCTTGGGACTAGCGGGGAGCGGAGATACGCAGTATTTT. It codes for CASSLGLAGSGDTQYF.

The J gene is TRBJ2-5, the V gene TRBV12-3 or TRBV12-4; TRBD1 is a possible D gene (7 bases). The CDR3 extends over 14 amino acids. V lost 3 bases, J lost 3 bases, and 11 bases lay in between. CDR3 in amino acids: CASSFRGAEETQYF. The CDR3 DNA is TGTGCCAGCAGTTTCAGGGGGGCGGAAGAGACCCAGTACTTC.

In its sample, this clonotype was seen a few times. The V and J genes are TRBV4-3 and TRBJ2-7; D gene unclear. V gave up 3 bases and J gave up 1 base, with 13 bases separating them. Germline lookup yields CDR1 LGHNA and CDR2 YSLEER. The CDR3 consists of 15 residues. The CDR3 region has the DNA TGCGCCAGCAGCCAGGTTAGGAGTGTGTCCTACGAGCAGTACTTC. This gives the protein CASSQVRSVSYEQYF.

In its sample, this clonotype was seen many times. The chain combines TRBV7-9 with TRBJ2-3; D tentatively fits TRBD1 or TRBD2 (5 bases each). The germline V and J ends were trimmed by 8 bases and 1 base, with 13 bases remaining between them. From germline, CDR1 is SEHNR and CDR2 FQNEAQ (reference sequence). The CDR3 length is 14 residues. In DNA form, the CDR3 reads TGTGCCAGCCCGAGCGAGGGGCGCACAGATACGCAGTATTTT. Protein: CASPSEGRTDTQYF.

The J gene is TRBJ1-2, the V gene TRBV2, with a tentative D call TRBD1 (5 bases). V lost 6 bases to trimming and J lost 8 bases, with 16 bases between them. This CDR3 comprises 13 residues. Germline loops: CDR1 SNHLY, CDR2 FYNNEI. CDR3 sequence: CASRDDSAGGYTF. The DNA of the CDR3 is TGTGCCAGCAGAGACGACAGTGCAGGCGGCTACACCTTC.

The V call is TRBV27, the J call TRBJ2-3; possible D gene TRBD2, 5 bases. V lost 5 bases and J 6 bases, leaving 15 bases between the germline ends. CDR1 and CDR2 (germline): MNHEY, SMNVEV (reference sequence). The CDR3 covers 14 residues. The CDR3 nucleotides are TGTGCCAGCAGTCCTGGACTTAAGTGGGATACGCAGTATTTT. As protein: CASSPGLKWDTQYF.

In its sample, this clonotype was seen a few times. V gene TRBV10-3 combines with J gene TRBJ2-7; 7 bases are shared with TRBD1. The CDR3 spans 13 residues. Germline V lookup: CDR1 ENHRY, CDR2 SYGVKD. V was pared by 6 bases and J by 5 bases, with 7 bases of the junction left unmatched. CDR3 residues: CAIRGQQGDEQYF. In nucleotides, the CDR3 is TGTGCCATCAGGGGACAGCAGGGAGACGAGCAGTACTTC.

There are a few counts of this clonotype. This CDR3 is CASSLERDRRVQFF. CDR3 nucleotide sequence: TGTGCCAGCAGCTTAGAACGGGACAGACGGGTACAGTTCTTC. V gene TRBV7-9 combines with J gene TRBJ2-1; 7 nucleotides agree with TRBD1. The V gene end was trimmed by 1 base and the J gene end by 13 bases; junction bases not matched to a gene: 10. Looked up from germline, CDR1 is SEHNR and CDR2 is FQNEAQ (reference sequence). The CDR3 totals 14 residues.

V and J are TRBV24-1 and TRBJ2-1, with 7 bases that match TRBD1. Germline CDR1 and CDR2: KGHDR and SFDVKD. V gave up 3 bases and J gave up 4 bases; unmatched junction bases: 8. CDR3 length equals 16 residues. This chain's CDR3 is CATSDPGQNYYNEQFF. For the CDR3, the DNA is TGTGCCACCAGTGATCCGGGACAGAATTATTACAATGAGCAGTTCTTC.

The V gene is TRBV3-1, the J gene TRBJ1-5, with D unresolved. Germline CDR1 is LGHDT and CDR2 is YNNKEL (reference sequence). The CDR3 loop spans 16 amino acids. The ends were cut back, 1 base at V and 4 bases at J, with 14 bases in the middle. The CDR3 is CASSQGVVGFNQPQHF. For the CDR3, the DNA is TGTGCCAGCAGCCAAGGGGTGGTCGGCTTTAATCAGCCCCAGCATTTT.